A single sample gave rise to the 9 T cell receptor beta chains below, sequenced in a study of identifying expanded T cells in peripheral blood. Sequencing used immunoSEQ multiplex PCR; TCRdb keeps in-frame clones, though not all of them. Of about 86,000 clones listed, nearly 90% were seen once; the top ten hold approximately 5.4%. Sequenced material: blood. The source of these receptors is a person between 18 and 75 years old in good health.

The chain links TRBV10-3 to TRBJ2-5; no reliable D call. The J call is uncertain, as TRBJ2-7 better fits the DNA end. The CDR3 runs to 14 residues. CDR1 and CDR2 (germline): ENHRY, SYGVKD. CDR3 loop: CATLGTLDSYEQYF. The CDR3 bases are TGTGCCACATTGGGCACCCTGGATTCCTACGAGCAGTACTTC.

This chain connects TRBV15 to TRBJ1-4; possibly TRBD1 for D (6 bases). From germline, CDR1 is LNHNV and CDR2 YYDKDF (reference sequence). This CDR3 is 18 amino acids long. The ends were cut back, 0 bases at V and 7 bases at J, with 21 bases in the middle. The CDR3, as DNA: TGTGCCACCAGCAGAGAGCAACAGGGTTCGGGCAACGGTGAAAAACTGTTTTTT. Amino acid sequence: CATSREQQGSGNGEKLFF.

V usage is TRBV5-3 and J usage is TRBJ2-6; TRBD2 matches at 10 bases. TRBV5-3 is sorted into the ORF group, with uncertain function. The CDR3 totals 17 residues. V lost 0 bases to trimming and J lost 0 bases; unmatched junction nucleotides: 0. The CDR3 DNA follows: TGTGCCAGAAGCTTGGCTAGCGGGAGCTCTGGGGCCAACGTCCTGACTTTC. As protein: CARSLASGSSGANVLTF.

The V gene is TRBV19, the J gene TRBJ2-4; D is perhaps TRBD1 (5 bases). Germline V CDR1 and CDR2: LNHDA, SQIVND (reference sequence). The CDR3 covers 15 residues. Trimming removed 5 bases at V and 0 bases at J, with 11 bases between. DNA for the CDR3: TGTGCCAGTAGTGCCGTGGGGCTAGCCAAAAACATTCAGTACTTC. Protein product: CASSAVGLAKNIQYF. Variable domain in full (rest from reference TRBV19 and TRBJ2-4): DGGITQSPKYLFRKEGQNVTLSCEQNLNHDAMYWYRQDPGQGLRLIYYSQIVNDFQKGDIAEGYSVSREKKESFPLTVTSAQKNPTAFYLCASSAVGLAKNIQYFGAGTRLSVL.

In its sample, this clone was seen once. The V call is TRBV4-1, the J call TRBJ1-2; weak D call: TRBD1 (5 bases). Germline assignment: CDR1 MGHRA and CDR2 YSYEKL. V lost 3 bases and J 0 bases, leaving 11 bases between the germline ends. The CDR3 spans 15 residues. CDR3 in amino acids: CASSHGTVANYGYTF. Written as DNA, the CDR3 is TGCGCCAGCAGCCACGGGACGGTAGCTAACTATGGCTACACCTTC.

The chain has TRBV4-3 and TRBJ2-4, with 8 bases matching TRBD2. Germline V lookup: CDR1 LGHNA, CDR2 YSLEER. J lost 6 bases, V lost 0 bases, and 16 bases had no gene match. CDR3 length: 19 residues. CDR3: CASSQDFEREMGLLNIQYF. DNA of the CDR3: TGCGCCAGCAGCCAAGATTTCGAGCGGGAGATGGGTCTACTAAACATTCAGTACTTC.

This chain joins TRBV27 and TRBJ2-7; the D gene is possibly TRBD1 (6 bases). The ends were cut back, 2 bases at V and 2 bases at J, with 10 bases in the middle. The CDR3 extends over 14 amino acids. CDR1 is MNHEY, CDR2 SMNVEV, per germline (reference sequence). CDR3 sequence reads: CASSLVKGAYEQYF. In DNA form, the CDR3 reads TGTGCCAGCAGTTTAGTAAAGGGGGCCTACGAGCAGTACTTC.

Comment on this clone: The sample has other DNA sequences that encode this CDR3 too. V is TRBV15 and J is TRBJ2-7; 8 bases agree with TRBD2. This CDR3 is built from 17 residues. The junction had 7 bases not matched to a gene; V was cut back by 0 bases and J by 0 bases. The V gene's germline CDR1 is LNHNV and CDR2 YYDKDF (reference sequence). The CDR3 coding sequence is TGTGCCACCAGCAGAGAGAGAGGACTAGCAGGCTCCTACGAGCAGTACTTC. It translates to CATSRERGLAGSYEQYF. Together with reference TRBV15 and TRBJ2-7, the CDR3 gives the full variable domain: DAMVIQNPRYQVTQFGKPVTLSCSQTLNHNVMYWYQQKSSQAPKLLFHYYDKDFNNEADTPDNFQSRRPNTSFCFLDIRSPGLGDTAMYLCATSRERGLAGSYEQYFGPGTRLTVT.

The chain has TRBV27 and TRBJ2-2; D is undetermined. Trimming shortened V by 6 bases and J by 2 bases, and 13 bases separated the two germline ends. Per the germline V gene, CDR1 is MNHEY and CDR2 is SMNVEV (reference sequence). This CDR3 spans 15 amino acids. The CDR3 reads CASRRGGLNTGELFF. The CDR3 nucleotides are TGTGCCAGCAGGCGCGGTGGGCTAAACACCGGGGAGCTGTTTTTT.